This T cell receptor beta chain originates from a study of human T cells and chemical hapten exposure. One entry per CDR3 protein results from TCRdb running MiXCR on the RACE reads. Among some 97,000 distinct CDR3 sequences listed, 25% to 35% were seen once. A few counts support this clonotype. CDR3 length: 14 residues. The germline V and J ends were trimmed by 7 bases and 3 bases, with 16 bases remaining between them. Germline V gene lookup returns CDR1 MDHEN and CDR2 SYDVKM. This sample's time point: patch test 3, about 24 weeks after DPC sensitization. Treatment: therapeutic diphenylcyclopropenone sensitization with weekly scalp DPC.

This receptor was obtained from a man in his forties with alopecia areata. Some clones in this sample may be carry-over from other donors' samples. The material sequenced was whole blood, taken in connection with sensitization to the hapten diphenylcyclopropenone (DPC). The chain has TRBV28 and TRBJ2-7; possibly TRBD2 for D (7 bases). CDR3 nucleotide sequence: TGTGCCAGCACCTCCGGGGGCGGGAGCTACGAGCAGTACTTC. It specifies CASTSGGGSYEQYF. The entire variable domain, with the rest obtained from reference TRBV28 and TRBJ2-7, is as follows: DVKVTQSSRYLVKRTGEKVFLECVQDMDHENMFWYRQDPGLGLRLIYFSYDVKMKEKGDIPEGYSVSREKKERFSLILESASTNQTSMYLCASTSGGGSYEQYFGPGTRLTVT.